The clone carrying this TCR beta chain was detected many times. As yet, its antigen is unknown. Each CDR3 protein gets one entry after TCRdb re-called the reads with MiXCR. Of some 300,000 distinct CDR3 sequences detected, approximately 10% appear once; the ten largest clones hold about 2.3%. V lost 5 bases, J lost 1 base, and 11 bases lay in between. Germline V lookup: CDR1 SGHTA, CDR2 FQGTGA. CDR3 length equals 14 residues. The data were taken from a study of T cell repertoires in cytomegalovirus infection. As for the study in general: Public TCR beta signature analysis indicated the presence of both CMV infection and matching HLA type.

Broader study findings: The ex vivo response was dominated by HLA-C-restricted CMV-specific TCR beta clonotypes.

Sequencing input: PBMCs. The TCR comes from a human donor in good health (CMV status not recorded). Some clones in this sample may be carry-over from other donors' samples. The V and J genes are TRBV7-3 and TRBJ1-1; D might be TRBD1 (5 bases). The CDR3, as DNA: TGTGCCAGCAGCCCCAACGGGGCGAACACTGAAGCTTTCTTT. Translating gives CASSPNGANTEAFF. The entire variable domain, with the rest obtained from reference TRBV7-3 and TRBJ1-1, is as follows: GAGVSQTPSNKVTEKGKYVELRCDPISGHTALYWYRQSLGQGPEFLIYFQGTGAADDSGLPNDRFFAVRPEGSVSTLKIQRTERGDSAVYLCASSPNGANTEAFFGQGTRLTVV.